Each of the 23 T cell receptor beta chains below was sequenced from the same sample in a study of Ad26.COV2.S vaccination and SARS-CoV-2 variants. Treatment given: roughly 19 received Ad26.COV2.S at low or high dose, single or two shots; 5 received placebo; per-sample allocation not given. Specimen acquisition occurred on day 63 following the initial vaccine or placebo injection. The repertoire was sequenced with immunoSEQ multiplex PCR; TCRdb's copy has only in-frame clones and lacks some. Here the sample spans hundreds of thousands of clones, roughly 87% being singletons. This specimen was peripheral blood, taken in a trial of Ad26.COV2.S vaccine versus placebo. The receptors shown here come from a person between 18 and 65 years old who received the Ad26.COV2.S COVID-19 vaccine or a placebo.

Here the CDR3 DNA reads TGTGCCAGCCACTACCCCGGGGAAGGTCAGCCCCAGCATTTT. Translation gives CASHYPGEGQPQHF. V and J are TRBV19 and TRBJ1-5, with D hard to call. Germline V CDR1 and CDR2: LNHDA, SQIVND (reference sequence). This CDR3 is 14 amino acids long. The V and J ends lost 9 bases and 6 bases respectively, with 18 bases between them.

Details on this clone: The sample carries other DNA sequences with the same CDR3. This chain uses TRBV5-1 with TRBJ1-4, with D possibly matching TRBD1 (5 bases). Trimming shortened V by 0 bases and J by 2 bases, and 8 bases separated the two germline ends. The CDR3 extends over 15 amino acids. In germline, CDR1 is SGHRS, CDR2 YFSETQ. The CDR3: CASSLAGTTNEKLFF. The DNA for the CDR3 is TGCGCCAGCAGCTTGGCAGGGACTACTAATGAAAAACTGTTTTTT.

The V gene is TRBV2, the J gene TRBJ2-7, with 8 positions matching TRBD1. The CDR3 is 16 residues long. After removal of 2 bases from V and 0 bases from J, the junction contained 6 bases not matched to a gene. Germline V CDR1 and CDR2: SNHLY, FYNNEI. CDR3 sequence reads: CASSERGQENSYEQYF. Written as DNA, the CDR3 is TGTGCCAGCAGTGAACGGGGACAGGAGAACTCCTACGAGCAGTACTTC.

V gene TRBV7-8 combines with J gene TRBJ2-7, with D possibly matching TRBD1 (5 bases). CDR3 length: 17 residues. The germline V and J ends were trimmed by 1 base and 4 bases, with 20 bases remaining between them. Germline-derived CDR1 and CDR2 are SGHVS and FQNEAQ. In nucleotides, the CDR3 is TGTGCCAGCAGCTTAGGCCCACCCGGGCAGGGCCCTTACGAGCAGTACGTC. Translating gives CASSLGPPGQGPYEQYV.

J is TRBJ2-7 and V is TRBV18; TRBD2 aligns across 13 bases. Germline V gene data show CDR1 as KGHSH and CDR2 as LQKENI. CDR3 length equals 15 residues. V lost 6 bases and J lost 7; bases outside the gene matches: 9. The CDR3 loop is CASSRGLAGLGEQYV. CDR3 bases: TGTGCCAGCTCTCGGGGACTAGCGGGACTCGGGGAGCAGTACGTC.

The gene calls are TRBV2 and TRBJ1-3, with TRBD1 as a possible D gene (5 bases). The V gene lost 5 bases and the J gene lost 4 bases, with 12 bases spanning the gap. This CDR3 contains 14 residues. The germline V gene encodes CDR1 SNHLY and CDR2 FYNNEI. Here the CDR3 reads CASSTFGTGNTIYF. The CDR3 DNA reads TGTGCCAGCAGTACCTTCGGGACCGGAAACACCATATATTTT.

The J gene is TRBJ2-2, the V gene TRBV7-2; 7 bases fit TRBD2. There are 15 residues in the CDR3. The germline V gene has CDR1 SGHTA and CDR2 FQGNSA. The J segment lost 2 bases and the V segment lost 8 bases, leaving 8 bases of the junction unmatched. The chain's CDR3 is CASGSGGANTGELFF. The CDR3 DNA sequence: TGTGCCAGCGGCTCGGGGGGTGCCAACACCGGGGAGCTGTTTTTT.

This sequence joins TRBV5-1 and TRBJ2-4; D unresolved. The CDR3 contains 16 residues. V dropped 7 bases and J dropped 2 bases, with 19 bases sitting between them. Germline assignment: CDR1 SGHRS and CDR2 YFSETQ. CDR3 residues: CASLRFRFATKNIQYF. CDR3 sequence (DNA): TGCGCCAGCTTAAGATTTAGGTTCGCAACCAAAAACATTCAGTACTTC.

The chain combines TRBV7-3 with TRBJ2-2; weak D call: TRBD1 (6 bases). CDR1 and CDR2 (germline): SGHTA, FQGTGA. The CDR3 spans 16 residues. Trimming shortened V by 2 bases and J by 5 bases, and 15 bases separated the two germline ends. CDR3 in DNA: TGTGCCAGCAGCTTAGAAGGGGGAAGACATACCGGGGAGCTGTTTTTT. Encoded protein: CASSLEGGRHTGELFF.

The CDR3 bases are TGTGCCAGCAGCGAAGCTAGCAGCTACGAGCAGTACGTC. Encoded protein: CASSEASSYEQYV. V is TRBV7-9 and J is TRBJ2-7, with D maybe TRBD2 (5 bases). The V end lost 5 bases, the J end lost 3 bases, and 11 bases lay between the germline ends. Looked up from germline, CDR1 is SEHNR and CDR2 is FQNEAQ (reference sequence). CDR3 length: 13 amino acids.

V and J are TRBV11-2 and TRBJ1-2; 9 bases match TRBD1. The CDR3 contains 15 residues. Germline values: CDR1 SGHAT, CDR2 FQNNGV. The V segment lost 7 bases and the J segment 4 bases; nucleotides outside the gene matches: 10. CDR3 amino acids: CASTLGGQGGYGYTF. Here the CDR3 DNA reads TGTGCCAGCACTCTGGGGGGACAGGGTGGCTATGGCTACACCTTC. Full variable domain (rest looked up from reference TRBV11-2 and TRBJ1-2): EAGVAQSPRYKIIEKRQSVAFWCNPISGHATLYWYQQILGQGPKLLIQFQNNGVVDDSQLPKDRFSAERLKGVDSTLKIQPAKLEDSAVYLCASTLGGQGGYGYTFGSGTRLTVV.

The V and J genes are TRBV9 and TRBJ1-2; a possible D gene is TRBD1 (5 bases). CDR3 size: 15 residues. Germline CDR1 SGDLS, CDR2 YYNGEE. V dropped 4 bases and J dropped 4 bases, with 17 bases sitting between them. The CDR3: CASSPAGDVIYGYTF. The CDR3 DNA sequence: TGTGCCAGCAGCCCCGCTGGGGACGTAATCTATGGCTACACCTTC.

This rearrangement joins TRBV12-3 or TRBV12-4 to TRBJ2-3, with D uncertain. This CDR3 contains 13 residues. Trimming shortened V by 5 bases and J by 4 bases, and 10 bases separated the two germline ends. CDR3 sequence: CASSRRSSDTQYF. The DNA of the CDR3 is TGTGCCAGCAGTCGACGGAGTTCAGATACGCAGTATTTT.

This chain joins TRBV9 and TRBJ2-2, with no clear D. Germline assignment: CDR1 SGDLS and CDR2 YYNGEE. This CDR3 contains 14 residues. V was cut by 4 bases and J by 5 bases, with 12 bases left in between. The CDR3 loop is CASSPWSSTGELFF. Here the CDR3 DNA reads TGTGCCAGCAGCCCCTGGAGCTCGACCGGGGAGCTGTTTTTT.

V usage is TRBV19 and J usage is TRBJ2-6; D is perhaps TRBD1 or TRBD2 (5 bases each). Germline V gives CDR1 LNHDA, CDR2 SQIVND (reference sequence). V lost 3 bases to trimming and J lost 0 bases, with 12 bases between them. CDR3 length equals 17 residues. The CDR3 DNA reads TGTGCCAGTAGTATCGTCCCAGGGAGCTCTGGGGCCAACGTCCTGACTTTC. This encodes CASSIVPGSSGANVLTF.

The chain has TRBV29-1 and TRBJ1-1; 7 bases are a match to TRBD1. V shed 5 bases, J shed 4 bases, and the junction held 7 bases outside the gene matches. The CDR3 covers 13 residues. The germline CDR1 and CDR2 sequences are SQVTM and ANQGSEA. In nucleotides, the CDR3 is TGCAGCGTTTACAGGGGAGGTCTCACTGAAGCTTTCTTT. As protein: CSVYRGGLTEAFF. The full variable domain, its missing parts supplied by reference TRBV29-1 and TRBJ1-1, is SAVISQKPSRDICQRGTSLTIQCQVDSQVTMMFWYRQQPGQSLTLIATANQGSEATYESGFVIDKFPISRPNLTFSTLTVSNMSPEDSSIYLCSVYRGGLTEAFFGQGTRLTVV.

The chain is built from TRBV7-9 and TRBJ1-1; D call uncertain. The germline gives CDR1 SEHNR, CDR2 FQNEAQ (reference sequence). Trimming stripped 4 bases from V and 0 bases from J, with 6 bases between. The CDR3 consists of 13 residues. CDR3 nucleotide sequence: TGTGCCAGCAGCTATGAGATGAACACTGAAGCTTTCTTT. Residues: CASSYEMNTEAFF.

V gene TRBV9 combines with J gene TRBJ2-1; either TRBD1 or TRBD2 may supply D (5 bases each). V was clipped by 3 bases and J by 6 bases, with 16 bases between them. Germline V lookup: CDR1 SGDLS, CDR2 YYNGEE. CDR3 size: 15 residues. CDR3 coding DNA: TGTGCCAGCAGCGAGAGGGGCAGGGATTTCAATGAGCAGTTCTTC. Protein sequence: CASSERGRDFNEQFF.

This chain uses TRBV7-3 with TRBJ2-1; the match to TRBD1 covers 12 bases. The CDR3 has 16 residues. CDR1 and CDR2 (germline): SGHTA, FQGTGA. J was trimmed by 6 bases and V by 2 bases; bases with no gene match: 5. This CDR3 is CASSLWGQGASNEQFF. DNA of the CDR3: TGTGCCAGCAGCTTATGGGGACAGGGGGCGAGCAATGAGCAGTTCTTC.

The CDR3 DNA reads as TGTGCCAGCAGCCATCCGGGCCAGGTGGTCTCCTACGAGCAGTACTTC. It translates to CASSHPGQVVSYEQYF. The chain links TRBV3-1 (or the pseudogene TRBV3-2) to TRBJ2-7; D is undetermined. With 3 bases removed from V and 0 bases from J, the gap between germline ends came to 15 bases. CDR3 length: 16 amino acids. Germline V gives CDR1 LGHDT, CDR2 YNNKEL (reference sequence).

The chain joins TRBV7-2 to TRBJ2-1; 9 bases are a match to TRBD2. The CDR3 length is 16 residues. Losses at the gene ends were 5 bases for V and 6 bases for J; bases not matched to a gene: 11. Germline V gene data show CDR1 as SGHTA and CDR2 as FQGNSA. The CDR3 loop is CASSPRNLAGANEQFF. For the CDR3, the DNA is TGTGCCAGCAGCCCCCGAAACTTAGCGGGGGCCAATGAGCAGTTCTTC. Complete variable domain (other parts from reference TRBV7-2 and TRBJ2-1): GAGVSQSPSNKVTEKGKDVELRCDPISGHTALYWYRQSLGQGLEFLIYFQGNSAPDKSGLPSDRFSAERTGGSVSTLTIQRTQQEDSAVYLCASSPRNLAGANEQFFGPGTRLTVL.

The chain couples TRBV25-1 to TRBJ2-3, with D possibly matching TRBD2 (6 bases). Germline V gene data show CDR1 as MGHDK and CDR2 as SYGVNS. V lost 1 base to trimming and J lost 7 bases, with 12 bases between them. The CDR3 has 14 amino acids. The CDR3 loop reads CASSEWRGWNTQYF. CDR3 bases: TGTGCCAGCAGTGAATGGAGGGGCTGGAATACGCAGTATTTT.

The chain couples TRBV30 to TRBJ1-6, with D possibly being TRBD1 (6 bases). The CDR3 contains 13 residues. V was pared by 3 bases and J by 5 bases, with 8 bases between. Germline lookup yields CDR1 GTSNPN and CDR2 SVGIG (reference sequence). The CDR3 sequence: CAWSQGHNSPLHF. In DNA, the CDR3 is TGTGCCTGGAGCCAGGGGCATAATTCACCCCTCCACTTT. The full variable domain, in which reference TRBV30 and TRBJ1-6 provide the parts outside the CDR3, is SQTIHQWPATLVQPVGSPLSLECTVEGTSNPNLYWYRQAAGRGLQLLFYSVGIGQISSEVPQNLSASRPQDRQFILSSKKLLLSDSGFYLCAWSQGHNSPLHFGNGTRLTVT.